This T cell receptor (beta chain) was documented in a study of cytomegalovirus exposure and HLA in healthy donors. Study background: It was reported in a later analysis that the same platform had been used for the 90 to 150 validation repertoires as for the 550 to 700 first-cohort repertoires. Study observations and caveats: As was reported, the classifier diagnosed cytomegalovirus status with high specificity and sensitivity. A few CMV-associated chains proved CMV antigen-specific in vitro. Among TCR sequences, most were rare, though some public TCRs appeared in many donors.

In the case of this clone: Its antigen is still unknown.

TCRdb's table, derived via immunoSEQ multiplex PCR, lists solely in-frame clones and lacks some. There are over 150,000 clones in the sample; nearly 90% occur only once, and around 4.4% lies in the top ten. The germline V gene encodes CDR1 LNHDA and CDR2 SQIVND (reference sequence). The CDR3 sequence is 15 residues long. The ends were cut back, 7 bases at V and 2 bases at J, with 14 bases in the middle. The J gene is TRBJ1-4, the V gene TRBV19; D possibly corresponds to TRBD1 (5 bases). The sequence came from a man aged 18 to 29 in good health and CMV-seropositive. The sample taken for sequencing was PBMCs. The CDR3 reads CASMAAGVTNEKLFF. CDR3 coding DNA: TGTGCCAGTATGGCCGCGGGGGTCACTAATGAAAAACTGTTTTTT.